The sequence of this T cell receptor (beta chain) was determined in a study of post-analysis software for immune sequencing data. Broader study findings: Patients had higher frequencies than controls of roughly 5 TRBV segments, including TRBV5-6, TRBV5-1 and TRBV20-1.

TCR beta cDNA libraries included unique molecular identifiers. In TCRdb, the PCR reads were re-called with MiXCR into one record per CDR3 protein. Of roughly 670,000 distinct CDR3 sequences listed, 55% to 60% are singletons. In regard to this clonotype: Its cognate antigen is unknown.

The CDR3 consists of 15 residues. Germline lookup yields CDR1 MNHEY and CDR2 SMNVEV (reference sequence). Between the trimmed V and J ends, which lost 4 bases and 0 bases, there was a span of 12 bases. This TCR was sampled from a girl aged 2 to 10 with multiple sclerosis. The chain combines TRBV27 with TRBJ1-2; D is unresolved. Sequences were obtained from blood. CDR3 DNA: TGTGCCAGCAGTTCCCCCGGGTCCTCTAACTATGGCTACACCTTC. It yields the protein CASSSPGSSNYGYTF.